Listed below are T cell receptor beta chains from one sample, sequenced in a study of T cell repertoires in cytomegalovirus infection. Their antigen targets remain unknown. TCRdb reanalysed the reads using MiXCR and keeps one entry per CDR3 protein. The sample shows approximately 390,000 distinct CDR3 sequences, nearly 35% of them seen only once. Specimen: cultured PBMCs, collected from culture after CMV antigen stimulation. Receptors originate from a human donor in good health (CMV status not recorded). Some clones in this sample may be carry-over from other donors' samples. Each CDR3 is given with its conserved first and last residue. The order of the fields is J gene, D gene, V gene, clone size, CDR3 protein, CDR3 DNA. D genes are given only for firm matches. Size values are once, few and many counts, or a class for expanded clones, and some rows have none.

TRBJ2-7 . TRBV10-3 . CAISQGHDQYF TGTGCCATCAGTCAGGGCCACGACCAGTACTTC
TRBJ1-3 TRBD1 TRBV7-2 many CASSPRGQRGNTIYF TGTGCCAGCAGCCCGAGGGGACAGCGTGGAAACACCATATATTTT
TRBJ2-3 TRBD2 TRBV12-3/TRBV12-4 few CASSLQPLAGGRDTQYF TGTGCCAGCAGTTTACAGCCACTAGCGGGAGGGCGGGATACGCAGTATTTT
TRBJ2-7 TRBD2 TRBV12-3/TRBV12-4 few CASSGTGTSGHEQYF TGTGCCAGCAGTGGAACCGGGACTAGCGGCCACGAGCAGTACTTC
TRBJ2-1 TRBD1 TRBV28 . CASSPGQDGNEQFF TGTGCCAGCAGTCCGGGACAGGACGGGAATGAGCAGTTCTTC
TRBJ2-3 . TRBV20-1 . CSASFLAADTQYF TGCAGTGCTAGTTTTCTAGCAGCAGATACGCAGTATTTT
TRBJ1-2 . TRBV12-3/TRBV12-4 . CASSPPGWNGYTF TGTGCCAGCAGTCCCCCAGGGTGGAATGGCTACACCTTC
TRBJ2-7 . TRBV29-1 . CSVAEPYEQYF TGCAGCGTGGCCGAGCCCTACGAGCAGTACTTC
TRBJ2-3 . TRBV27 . CASSHSTDTQYF TGTGCCAGCAGTCATAGCACAGATACGCAGTATTTT
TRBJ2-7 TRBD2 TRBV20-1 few CSARRTAGGNEQYF TGCAGTGCCCGCAGGACGGCGGGAGGGAACGAGCAGTACTTC
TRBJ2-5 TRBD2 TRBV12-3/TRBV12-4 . CASSSGLAGGKETQYF TGTGCCAGCAGCTCGGGACTAGCGGGAGGGAAAGAGACCCAGTACTTC
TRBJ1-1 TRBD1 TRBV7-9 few CASSLGGQGGAFF TGTGCCAGCAGCTTAGGTGGACAGGGAGGAGCTTTCTTT
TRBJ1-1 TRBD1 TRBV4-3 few CASSQTGQNTEAFF TGCGCCAGCAGCCAGACAGGGCAGAACACTGAAGCTTTCTTT
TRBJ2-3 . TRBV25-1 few CASSELRLTDTQYF TGTGCCAGCAGTGAATTGAGGCTGACAGATACGCAGTATTTT
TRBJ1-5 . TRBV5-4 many CASSQTGSGSNQPQHF TGTGCCAGCAGCCAAACGGGGTCGGGTAGCAATCAGCCCCAGCATTTT
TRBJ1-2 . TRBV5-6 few CASSHMDSYGYTF TGTGCCAGCAGCCACATGGACAGCTATGGCTACACCTTC
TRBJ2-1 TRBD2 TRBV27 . CASSAPWREGRVEQFF TGTGCCAGCAGTGCCCCCTGGCGGGAGGGCCGTGTTGAGCAGTTCTTC
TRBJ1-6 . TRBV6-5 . CASSYGPSQNSPLHF TGTGCCAGCAGTTATGGGCCCTCCCAAAATTCACCCCTCCACTTT
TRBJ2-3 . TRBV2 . CASSEALRGGDTQYF TGTGCCAGCAGTGAAGCGCTGAGAGGAGGAGATACGCAGTATTTT
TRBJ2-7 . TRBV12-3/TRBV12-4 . CASSLARSAEQYF TGTGCCAGCAGTTTAGCGAGGTCAGCCGAGCAGTACTTC
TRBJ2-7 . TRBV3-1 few CASSQDRRTYIYEQYF TGTGCCAGCAGCCAAGATAGGCGAACCTACATCTACGAGCAGTACTTC
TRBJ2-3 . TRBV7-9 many CASNRAESTDTQYF TGTGCCAGCAATAGGGCGGAGAGCACAGATACGCAGTATTTT
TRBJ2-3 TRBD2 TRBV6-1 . CASSETSGWLADTQYF TGTGCCAGCAGTGAAACTAGCGGGTGGCTGGCAGATACGCAGTATTTT
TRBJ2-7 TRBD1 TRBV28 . CASSFAQGASGYEQYF TGTGCCAGCAGTTTTGCACAGGGGGCGTCGGGGTACGAGCAGTACTTC
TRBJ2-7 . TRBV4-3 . CASSQVSGPKYEQYF TGCGCCAGCAGCCAAGTTTCGGGACCGAAGTACGAGCAGTACTTC
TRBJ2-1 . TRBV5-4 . CASSPGGRGIFYNEQFF TGTGCCAGCAGCCCTGGTGGCAGGGGAATTTTTTACAATGAGCAGTTCTTC
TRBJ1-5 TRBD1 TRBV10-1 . CASSQTGHQPQHF TGCGCCAGCTCCCAGACAGGGCATCAGCCCCAGCATTTT
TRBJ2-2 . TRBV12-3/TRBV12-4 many CASSTSRTGTGELFF TGTGCCAGCAGTACCTCCCGTACAGGGACCGGGGAGCTGTTTTTT
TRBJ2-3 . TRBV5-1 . CASSLEFPHFTDTQYF TGCGCCAGCAGCTTGGAGTTTCCCCACTTCACAGATACGCAGTATTTT
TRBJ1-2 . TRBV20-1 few CSAKDTGDYGYTF TGCAGTGCTAAGGATACAGGCGACTATGGCTACACCTTC
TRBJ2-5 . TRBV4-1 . CASSQIYRVEETQYF TGCGCCAGCAGCCAAATTTACAGGGTAGAAGAGACCCAGTACTTC
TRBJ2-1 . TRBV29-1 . CSVGYGQSNNEQFF TGCAGCGTCGGGTACGGACAGAGTAACAATGAGCAGTTCTTC
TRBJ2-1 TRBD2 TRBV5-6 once CASSSISGGPGIEQFF TGTGCCAGCAGCTCTATCTCGGGAGGGCCGGGGATTGAGCAGTTCTTC
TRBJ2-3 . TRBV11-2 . CASSLGRQDVLYTQYF TGTGCCAGCAGCTTAGGAAGACAGGACGTGCTGTATACGCAGTATTTT
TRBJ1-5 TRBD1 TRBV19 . CASSYGTASNQPQHF TGTGCCAGTAGTTACGGGACAGCGAGCAATCAGCCCCAGCATTTT
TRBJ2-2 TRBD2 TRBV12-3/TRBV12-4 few CASSPIAGRDGELFF TGTGCCAGCAGTCCAATAGCGGGAAGGGACGGGGAGCTGTTTTTT
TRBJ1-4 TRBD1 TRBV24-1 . CATSDSGTGNEKLFF TGTGCCACCAGTGATTCCGGGACAGGCAATGAAAAACTGTTTTTT